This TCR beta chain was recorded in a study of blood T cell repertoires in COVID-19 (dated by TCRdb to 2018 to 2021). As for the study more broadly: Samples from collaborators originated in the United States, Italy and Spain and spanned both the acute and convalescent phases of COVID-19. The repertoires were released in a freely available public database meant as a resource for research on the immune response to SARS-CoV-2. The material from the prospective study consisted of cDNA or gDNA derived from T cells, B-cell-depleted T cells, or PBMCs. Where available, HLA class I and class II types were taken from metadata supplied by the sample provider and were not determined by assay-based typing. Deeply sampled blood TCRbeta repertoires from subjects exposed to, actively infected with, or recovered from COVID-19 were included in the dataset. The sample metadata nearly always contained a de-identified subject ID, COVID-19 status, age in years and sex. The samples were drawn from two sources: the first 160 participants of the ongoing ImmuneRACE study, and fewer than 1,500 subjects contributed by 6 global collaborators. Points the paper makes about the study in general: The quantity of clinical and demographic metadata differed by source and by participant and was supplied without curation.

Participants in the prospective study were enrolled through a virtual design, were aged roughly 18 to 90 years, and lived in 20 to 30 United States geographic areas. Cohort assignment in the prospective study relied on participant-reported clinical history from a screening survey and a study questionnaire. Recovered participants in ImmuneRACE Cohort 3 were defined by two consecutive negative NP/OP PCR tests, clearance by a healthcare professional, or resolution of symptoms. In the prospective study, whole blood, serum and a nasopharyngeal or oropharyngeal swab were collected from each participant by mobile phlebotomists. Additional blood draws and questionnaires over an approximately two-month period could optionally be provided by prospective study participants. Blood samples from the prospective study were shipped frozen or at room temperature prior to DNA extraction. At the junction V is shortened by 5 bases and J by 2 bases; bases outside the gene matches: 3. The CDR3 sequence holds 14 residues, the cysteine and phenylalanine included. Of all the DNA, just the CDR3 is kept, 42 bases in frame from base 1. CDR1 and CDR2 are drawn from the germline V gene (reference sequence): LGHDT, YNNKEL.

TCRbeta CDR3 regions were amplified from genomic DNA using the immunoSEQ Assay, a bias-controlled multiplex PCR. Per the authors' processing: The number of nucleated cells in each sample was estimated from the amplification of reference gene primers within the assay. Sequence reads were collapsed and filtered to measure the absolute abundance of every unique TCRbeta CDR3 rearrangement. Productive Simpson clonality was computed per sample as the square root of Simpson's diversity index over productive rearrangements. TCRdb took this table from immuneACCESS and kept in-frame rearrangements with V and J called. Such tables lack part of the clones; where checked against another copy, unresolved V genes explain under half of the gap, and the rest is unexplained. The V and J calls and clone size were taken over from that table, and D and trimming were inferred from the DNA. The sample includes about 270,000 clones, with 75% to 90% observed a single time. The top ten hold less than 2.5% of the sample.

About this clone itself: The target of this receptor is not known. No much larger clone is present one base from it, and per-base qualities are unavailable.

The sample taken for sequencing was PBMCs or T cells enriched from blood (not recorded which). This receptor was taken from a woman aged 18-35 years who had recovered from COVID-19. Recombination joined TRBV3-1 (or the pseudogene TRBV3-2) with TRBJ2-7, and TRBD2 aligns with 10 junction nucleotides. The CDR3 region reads CASSSSGGAYEQYF. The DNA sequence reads TGTGCCAGCAGCTCAAGCGGGGGGGCCTACGAGCAGTACTTC.